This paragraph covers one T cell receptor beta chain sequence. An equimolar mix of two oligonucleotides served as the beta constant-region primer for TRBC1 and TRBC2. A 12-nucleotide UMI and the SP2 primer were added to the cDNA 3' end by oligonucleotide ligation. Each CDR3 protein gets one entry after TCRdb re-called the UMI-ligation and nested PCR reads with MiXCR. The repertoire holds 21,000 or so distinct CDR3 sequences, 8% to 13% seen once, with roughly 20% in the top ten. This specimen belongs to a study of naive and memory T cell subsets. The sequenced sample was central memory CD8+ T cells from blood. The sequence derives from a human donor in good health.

Written as DNA, the CDR3 is TGTGCCAGCAGTGAAGCTCAAGCGGGAGTGTTTCAGTGGCAGTTCTTC. Translated, it gives CASSEAQAGVFQWQFF. The rearrangement uses TRBV2 and TRBJ2-1, with 8 positions matching TRBD2. J lost 12 bases, V lost 0 bases, and 13 bases had no gene match. CDR3 length equals 16 residues. The germline gives CDR1 SNHLY, CDR2 FYNNEI.